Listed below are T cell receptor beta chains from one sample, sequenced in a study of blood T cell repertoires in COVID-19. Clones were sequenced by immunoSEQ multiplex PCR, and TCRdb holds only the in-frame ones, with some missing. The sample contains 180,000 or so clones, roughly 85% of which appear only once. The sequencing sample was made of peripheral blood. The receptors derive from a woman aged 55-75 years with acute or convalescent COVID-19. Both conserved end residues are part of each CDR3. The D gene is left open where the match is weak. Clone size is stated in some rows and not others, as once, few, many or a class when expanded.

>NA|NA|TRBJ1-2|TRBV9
TGTGCCAGCAGCCCACCACAGGGTGATCACTATGGCTACACCTTC
CASSPPQGDHYGYTF
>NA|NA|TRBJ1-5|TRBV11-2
TGTGCCAGCAGCTTAGGAAGCCATAGCAATCAGCCCCAGCATTTT
CASSLGSHSNQPQHF
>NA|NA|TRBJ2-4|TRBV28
TGTGCCAGCAGTTCCCAGGGGCTCAAAAACATTCAGTACTTC
CASSSQGLKNIQYF
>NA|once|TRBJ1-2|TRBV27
TGTGCCAGCAGACTAAAAGCTAACTATGGCTACACCTTC
CASRLKANYGYTF
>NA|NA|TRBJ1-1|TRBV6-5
TGTGCCAGCAGTTACCGTAACCTTGGGGGGACTGAAGCTTTCTTT
CASSYRNLGGTEAFF
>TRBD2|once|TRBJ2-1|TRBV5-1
TGCGCCAGCAGCTCGGCGGGGGGAGGATATGAGCAGTTCTTC
CASSSAGGGYEQFF
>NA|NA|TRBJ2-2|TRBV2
TGTGCCAGCAGAATCGGGGGCGGGGAGCTGTTTTTT
CASRIGGGELFF
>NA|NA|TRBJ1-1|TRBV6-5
TGTGCCGGACATGAAGACCCGTTGAACACTGAAGCTTTCTTT
CAGHEDPLNTEAFF
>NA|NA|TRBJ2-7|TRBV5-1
TGCGCCAGCAGCCCGTCTGGTGGGAGTTCCAACGAGCAGTACTTC
CASSPSGGSSNEQYF
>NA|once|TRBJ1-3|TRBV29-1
TGCAGCGTGACTGGATGGACAGAGCGAGGAAACACCATATATTTT
CSVTGWTERGNTIYF
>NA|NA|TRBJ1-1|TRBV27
TGTGCCAGCAGGGTACAGGGACCCATGAACACTGAAGCTTTCTTT
CASRVQGPMNTEAFF
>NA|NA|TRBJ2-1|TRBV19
TGTGCCAGTAGCCGTTGGGGAGGCGCCTACAATGAGCAGTTCTTC
CASSRWGGAYNEQFF
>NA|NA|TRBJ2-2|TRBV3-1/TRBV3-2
TGTGCCAGCAGCCAAGTATCTAGGATCACCGGGGAGCTGTTTTTT
CASSQVSRITGELFF
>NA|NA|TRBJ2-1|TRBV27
TGTGCCAGCAGCCTCGGGGGAGCATTCTACAATGAGCAGTTCTTC
CASSLGGAFYNEQFF
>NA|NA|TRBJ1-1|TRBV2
TGTGCCAGCCGCCGACGGGAGGACACTGAAGCTTTCTTT
CASRRREDTEAFF
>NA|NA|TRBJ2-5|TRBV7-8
TGTGCCAGCAGCTTAGGTGCGGAGGGAGAGACCCAGTACTTC
CASSLGAEGETQYF
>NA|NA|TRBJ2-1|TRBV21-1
TGTGCCAGCAGAGGGACTAGCGGGAGCAATGAGCAGTTCTTC
CASRGTSGSNEQFF
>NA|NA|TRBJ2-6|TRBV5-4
TGTGCCAGCAGCCCCCCGGGAGGGGGCGCTGGGGCCAACGTCCTGACTTTC
CASSPPGGGAGANVLTF
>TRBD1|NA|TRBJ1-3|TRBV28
TGTGCCAGCAGTCAGACAGGGACCCCTTTTGGAAACACCATATATTTT
CASSQTGTPFGNTIYF
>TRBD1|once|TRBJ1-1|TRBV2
TGTGCCAGCAGTGGGGATGCCGGGACAGGGTGGTTCACTGAAGCTTTCTTT
CASSGDAGTGWFTEAFF
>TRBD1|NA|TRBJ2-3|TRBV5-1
TGCGCCAGCAGCTTGTTCACAGGGGCTACAGATACGCAGTATTTT
CASSLFTGATDTQYF
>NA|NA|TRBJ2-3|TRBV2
TGTGCCAGCAGATCGGGACAAGTAACCACAGATACGCAGTATTTT
CASRSGQVTTDTQYF
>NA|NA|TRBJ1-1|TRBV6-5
TGTGCCAGCAGTACGGAGGGCAGCCCGAACACTGAAGCTTTCTTT
CASSTEGSPNTEAFF
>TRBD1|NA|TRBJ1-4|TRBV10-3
TGTGCCATCAGTGAGCTGGGACAGGGCAATGAAAAACTGTTTTTT
CAISELGQGNEKLFF
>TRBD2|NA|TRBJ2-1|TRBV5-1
TGCGCCAGCAGCTTGGGTGCTCTAGCGGGAGGTTGGCAGTTCTTC
CASSLGALAGGWQFF
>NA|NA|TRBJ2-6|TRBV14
TGTGCCAGCGGGCAGAGCTCTGGGGCCAACGTCCTGACTTTC
CASGQSSGANVLTF
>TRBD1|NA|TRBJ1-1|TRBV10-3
TGTGCCATCGGGGAAGGACAGGGGGGACGCACTGAAGCTTTCTTT
CAIGEGQGGRTEAFF
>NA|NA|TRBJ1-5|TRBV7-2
TGTGCCAGCAGCTTAATGGCTGGGAGGGAGCCCCAGCATTTT
CASSLMAGREPQHF
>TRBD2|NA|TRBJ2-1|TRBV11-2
TGTGCCAGCAGCTTAGAGGGACTAGCGGGAGTCCACGGTGAGCAGTTCTTC
CASSLEGLAGVHGEQFF
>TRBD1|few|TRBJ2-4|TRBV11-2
TGTGCCAGCAGCTTAGAGAGACAGGGGTCAGGAAACATTCAGTACTTC
CASSLERQGSGNIQYF
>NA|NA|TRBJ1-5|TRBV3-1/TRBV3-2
TGTGCCAGCAGCCCAACAGTTCAACGGGGACCCCAGCATTTT
CASSPTVQRGPQHF
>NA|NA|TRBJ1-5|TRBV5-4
TGTGCCAGCAGCCCTGGGGGGGAAAATCAGCCCCAGCATTTT
CASSPGGENQPQHF
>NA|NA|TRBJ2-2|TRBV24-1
TGTGCCACCAGTGATTACAGGGTTTCCGGGGAGCTGTTTTTT
CATSDYRVSGELFF
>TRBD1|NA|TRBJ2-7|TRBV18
TGTGCCAGCTCCCCTTCTCGGGACAGGGCCTACGAGCAGTACTTC
CASSPSRDRAYEQYF
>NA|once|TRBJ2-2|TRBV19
TGTGCCAGTAGTCAGGGGGGTGGTAACACCGGGGAGCTGTTTTTT
CASSQGGGNTGELFF
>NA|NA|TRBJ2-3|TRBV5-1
TGCGCCAGCAGCTTGGGGGCTGGGACTGATACGCAGTATTTT
CASSLGAGTDTQYF
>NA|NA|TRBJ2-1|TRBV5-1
TGCGCCAGCAGCTTGGCCCTTACTAGAGATGAGCAGTTCTTC
CASSLALTRDEQFF
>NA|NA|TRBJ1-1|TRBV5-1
TGCGCCAGCAGCTTGGAGGCAGGACTCAGGCCAGCTTTCTTT
CASSLEAGLRPAFF
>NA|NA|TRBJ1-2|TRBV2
TGTGCCAGCAGTGAACGGGGAATGGGATACGGCTACACCTTC
CASSERGMGYGYTF
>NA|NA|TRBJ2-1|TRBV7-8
TGTGCCAGCAGCCCTATACTAGCTGGGGGTGAGCAGTTCTTC
CASSPILAGGEQFF
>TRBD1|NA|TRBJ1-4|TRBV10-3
TGTGCCATCAGTGAGTCGACAGGGAATGAAAAACTGTTTTTT
CAISESTGNEKLFF
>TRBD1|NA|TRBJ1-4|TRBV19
TGTGCCAGTACCTTTAGGGCGGACAGGGGTATTTCAACTAATGAAAAACTGTTTTTT
CASTFRADRGISTNEKLFF
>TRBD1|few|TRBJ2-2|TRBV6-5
TGTGCCAGCGGACAGGGAAACACCGGGGAGCTGTTTTTT
CASGQGNTGELFF
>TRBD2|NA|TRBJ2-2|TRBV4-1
TGCGCCAGCAGCCGCCCGCCCGGGACTAGCGGGAGGAACACCGGGGAGCTGTTTTTT
CASSRPPGTSGRNTGELFF
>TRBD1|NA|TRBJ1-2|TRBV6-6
TGTGCCAGCCAGGACAGGGGGCTGGGGGGCTACACCTTC
CASQDRGLGGYTF
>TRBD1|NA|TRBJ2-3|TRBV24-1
TGTGCCACCAGTACTGAGACAGGGAACACAGATACGCAGTATTTT
CATSTETGNTDTQYF
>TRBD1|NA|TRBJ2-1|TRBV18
TGTGCCAGCTCACCACAGGACAGGGTAGGGAATGAGCAGTTCTTC
CASSPQDRVGNEQFF
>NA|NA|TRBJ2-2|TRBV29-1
TGCAGCGTTTCCAACACGTACACCGGGGAGCTGTTTTTT
CSVSNTYTGELFF
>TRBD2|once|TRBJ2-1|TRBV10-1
TGCGCCAGCAGTGAGTTGATCGGGGGGACTGGGACGCGGTTCTTC
CASSELIGGTGTRFF
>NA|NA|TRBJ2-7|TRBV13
TGTGCCAGCAGCTCTCCCGGGACTCCCTACGAGCAGTACTTC
CASSSPGTPYEQYF
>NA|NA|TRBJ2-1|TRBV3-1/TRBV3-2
TGTGCCAGCAGCCAAGATAGCGTCTCCTACAATGAGCAGTTCTTC
CASSQDSVSYNEQFF
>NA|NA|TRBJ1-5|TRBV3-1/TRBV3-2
TGTGCCAGCAGCCAAGAACCGGGGGGAATTCAGCCCCAGCATTTT
CASSQEPGGIQPQHF
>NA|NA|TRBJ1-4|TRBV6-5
TGTGCCAGCAGTTACGGGAGTGCGGGCAGACCTGAAAAACTGTTTTTT
CASSYGSAGRPEKLFF
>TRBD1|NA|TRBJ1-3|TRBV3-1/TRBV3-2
TGTGCCAGCAGCCGGACAGGGATCGGAAACACCATATATTTT
CASSRTGIGNTIYF
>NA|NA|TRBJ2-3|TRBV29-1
TGCAGCGTTGAAATGCGGAACCTTGATACGCAGTATTTT
CSVEMRNLDTQYF
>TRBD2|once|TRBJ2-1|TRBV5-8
TGTGCCAGCAGCTTAAGGAGCGGGATATACAATGAGCAGTTCTTC
CASSLRSGIYNEQFF
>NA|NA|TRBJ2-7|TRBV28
TGTGCCAGCAGCACCGACAGCTACGAGCAGTACTTC
CASSTDSYEQYF
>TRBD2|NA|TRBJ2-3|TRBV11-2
TGTGCCAGCAGCTTAGAGAGGACTAGCGGGAGAGGACGAGATACGCAGTATTTT
CASSLERTSGRGRDTQYF
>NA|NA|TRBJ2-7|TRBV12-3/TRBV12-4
TGTGCCAGCAGTTTAGAGGGGCCCTACGAGCAGTACTTC
CASSLEGPYEQYF